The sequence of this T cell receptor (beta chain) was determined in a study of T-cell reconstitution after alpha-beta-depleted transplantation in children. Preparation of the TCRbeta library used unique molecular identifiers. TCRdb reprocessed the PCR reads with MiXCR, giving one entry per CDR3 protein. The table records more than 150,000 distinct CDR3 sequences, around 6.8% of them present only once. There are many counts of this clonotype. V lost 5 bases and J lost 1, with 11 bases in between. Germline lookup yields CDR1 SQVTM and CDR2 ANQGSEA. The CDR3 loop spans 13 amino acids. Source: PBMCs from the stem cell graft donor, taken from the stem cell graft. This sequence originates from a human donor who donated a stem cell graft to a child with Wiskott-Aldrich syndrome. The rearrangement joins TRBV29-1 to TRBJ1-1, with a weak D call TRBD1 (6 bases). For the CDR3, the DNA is TGCAGCGTTATTATACAGGGGAACACTGAAGCTTTCTTT. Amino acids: CSVIIQGNTEAFF.